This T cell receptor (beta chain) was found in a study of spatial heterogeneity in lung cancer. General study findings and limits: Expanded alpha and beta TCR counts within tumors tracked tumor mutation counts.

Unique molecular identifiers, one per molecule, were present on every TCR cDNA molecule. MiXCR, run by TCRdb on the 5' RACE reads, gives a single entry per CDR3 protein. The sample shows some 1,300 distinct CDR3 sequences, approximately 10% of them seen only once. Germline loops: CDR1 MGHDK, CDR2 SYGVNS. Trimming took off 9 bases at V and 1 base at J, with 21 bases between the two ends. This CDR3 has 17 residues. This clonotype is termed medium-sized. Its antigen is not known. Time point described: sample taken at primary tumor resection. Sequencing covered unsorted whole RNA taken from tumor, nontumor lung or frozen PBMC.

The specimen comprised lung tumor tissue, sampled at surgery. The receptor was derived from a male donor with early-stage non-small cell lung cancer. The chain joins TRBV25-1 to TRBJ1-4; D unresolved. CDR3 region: CASSGVEVDQTNEKLFF. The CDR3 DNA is TGTGCCAGTTCTGGCGTGGAGGTAGATCAAACTAATGAAAAACTGTTTTTT.